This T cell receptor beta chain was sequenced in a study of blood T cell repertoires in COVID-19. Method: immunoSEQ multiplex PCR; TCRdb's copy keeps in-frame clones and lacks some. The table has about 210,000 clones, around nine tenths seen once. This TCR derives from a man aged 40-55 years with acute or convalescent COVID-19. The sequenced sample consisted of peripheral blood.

For the CDR3, the DNA is TGTGCCAGCAGTAGGACTGAGTTCAATGAGCAGTTCTTC. Its translation is CASSRTEFNEQFF. V usage is TRBV25-1 and J usage is TRBJ2-1; D perhaps matches TRBD2 (5 bases). The CDR3 has 13 residues. Per germline, CDR1 MGHDK and CDR2 SYGVNS. V shed 5 bases and J shed 6 bases, with 11 bases lying between them.